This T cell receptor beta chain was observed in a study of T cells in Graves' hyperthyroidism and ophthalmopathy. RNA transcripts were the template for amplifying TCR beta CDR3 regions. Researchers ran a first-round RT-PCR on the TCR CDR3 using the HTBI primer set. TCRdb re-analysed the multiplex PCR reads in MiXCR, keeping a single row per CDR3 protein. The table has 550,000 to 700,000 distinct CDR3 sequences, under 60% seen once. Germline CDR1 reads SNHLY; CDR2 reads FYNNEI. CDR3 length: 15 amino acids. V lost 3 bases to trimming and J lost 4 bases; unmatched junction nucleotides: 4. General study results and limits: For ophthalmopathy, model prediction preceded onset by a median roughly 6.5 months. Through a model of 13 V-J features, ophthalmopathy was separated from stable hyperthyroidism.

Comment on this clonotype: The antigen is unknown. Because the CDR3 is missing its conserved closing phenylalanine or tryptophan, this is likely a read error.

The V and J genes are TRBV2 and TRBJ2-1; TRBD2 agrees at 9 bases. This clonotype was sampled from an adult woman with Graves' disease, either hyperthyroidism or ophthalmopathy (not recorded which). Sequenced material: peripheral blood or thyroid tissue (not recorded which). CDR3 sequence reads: CASSDLTSGYNEQFL. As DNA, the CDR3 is TGTGCCAGCAGTGATTTGACTAGCGGATACAATGAGCAGTTCCTC.